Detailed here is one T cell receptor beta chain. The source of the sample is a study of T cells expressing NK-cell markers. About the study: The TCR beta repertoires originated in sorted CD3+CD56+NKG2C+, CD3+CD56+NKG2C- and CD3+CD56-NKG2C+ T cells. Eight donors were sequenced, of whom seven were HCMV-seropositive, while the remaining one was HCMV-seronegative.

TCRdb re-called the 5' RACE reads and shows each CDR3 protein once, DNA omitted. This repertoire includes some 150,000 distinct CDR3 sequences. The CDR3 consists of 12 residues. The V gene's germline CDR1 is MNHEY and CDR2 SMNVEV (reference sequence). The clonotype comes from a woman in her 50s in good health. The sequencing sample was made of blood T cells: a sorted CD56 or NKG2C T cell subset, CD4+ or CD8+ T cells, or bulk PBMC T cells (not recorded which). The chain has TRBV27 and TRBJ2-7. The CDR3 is CASSLGRHEQYF.